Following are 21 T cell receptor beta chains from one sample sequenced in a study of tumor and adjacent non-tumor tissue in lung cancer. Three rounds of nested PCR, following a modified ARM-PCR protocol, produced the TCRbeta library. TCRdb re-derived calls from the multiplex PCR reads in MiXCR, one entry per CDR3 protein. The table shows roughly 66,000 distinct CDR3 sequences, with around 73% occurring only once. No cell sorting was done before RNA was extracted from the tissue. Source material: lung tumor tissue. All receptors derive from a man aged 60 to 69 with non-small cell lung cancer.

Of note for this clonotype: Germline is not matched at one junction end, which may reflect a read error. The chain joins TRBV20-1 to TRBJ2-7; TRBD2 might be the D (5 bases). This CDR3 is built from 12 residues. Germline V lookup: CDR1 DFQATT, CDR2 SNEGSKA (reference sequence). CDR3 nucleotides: TGCAATGCTGCCCAACGGGACTACGAGCAGTACTTC. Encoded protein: CNAAQRDYEQYF.

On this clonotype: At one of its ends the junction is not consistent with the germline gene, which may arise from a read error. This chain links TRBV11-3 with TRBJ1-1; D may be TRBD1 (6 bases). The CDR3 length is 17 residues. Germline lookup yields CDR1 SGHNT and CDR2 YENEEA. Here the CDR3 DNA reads TGTGCCAGCAACCTAGAGTGCCGCGGGACATCGAACACTGAAACTTTCTTT. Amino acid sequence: CASNLECRGTSNTETFF.

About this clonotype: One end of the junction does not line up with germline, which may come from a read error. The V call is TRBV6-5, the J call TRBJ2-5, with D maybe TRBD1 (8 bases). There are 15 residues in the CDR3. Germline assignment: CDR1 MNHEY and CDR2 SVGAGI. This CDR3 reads CANSYTGGGGETLYF. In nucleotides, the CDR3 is TGTGCCAACAGTTATACAGGGGGTGGGGGGGAAACCCTGTACTTC.

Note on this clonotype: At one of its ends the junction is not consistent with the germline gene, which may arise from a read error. Here the CDR3 reads CASSLAQGGRAADMQYF. The CDR3 DNA reads as TGTGCCAGCAGCTTAGCGCAGGGCGGGAGAGCGGCAGATATGCAGTATTTT. The V call is TRBV7-8, the J call TRBJ2-3, with 7 bases that match TRBD2. CDR1 SGHVS and CDR2 FQNEAQ come from the germline V gene. The CDR3 consists of 17 residues.

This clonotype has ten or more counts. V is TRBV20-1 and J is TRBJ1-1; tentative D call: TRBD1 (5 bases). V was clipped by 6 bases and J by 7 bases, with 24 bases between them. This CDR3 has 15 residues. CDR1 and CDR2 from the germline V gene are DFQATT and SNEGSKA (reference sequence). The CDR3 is CSAPLGGSLENEAFF. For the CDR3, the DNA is TGCAGTGCCCCATTGGGGGGGTCTCTGGAAAATGAAGCTTTCTTT.

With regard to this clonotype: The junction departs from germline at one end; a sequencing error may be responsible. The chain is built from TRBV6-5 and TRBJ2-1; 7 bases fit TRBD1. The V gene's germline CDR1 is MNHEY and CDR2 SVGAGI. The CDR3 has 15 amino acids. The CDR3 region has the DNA TGCGCCAGCAGTTGGGGACAGAGTGTGGGCAATGAGCAGTTCTTC. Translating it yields CASSWGQSVGNEQFF.

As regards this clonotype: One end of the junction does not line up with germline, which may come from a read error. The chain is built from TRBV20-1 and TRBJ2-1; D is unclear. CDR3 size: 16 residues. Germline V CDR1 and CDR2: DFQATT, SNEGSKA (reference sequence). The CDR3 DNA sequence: TGTAGTGCCTCCACTTTTAGGGCCCCCTCCTACAATGAGCAGTTCTTC. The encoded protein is CSASTFRAPSYNEQFF.

In DNA, the CDR3 is TGTGCCAGCAGTTGGCAGCGCAACACAGATACGCAGTATTTT. Protein product: CASSWQRNTDTQYF. The V call is TRBV2, the J call TRBJ2-3; D remains unclear. The V gene lost 5 bases and the J gene lost 2 bases, with 11 bases spanning the gap. Germline V gene lookup returns CDR1 SNHLY and CDR2 FYNNEI. The CDR3 sequence is 14 residues long. Looking up the rest from reference TRBV2 and TRBJ2-3 gives the full variable domain: EPEVTQTPSHQVTQMGQEVILRCVPISNHLYFYWYRQILGQKVEFLVSFYNNEISEKSEIFDDQFSVERPDGSNFTLKIRSTKLEDSAMYFCASSWQRNTDTQYFGPGTRLTVL.

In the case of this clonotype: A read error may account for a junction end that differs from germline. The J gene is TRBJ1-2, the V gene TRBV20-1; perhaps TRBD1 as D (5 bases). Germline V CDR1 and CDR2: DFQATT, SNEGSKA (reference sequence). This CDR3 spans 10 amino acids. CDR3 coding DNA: TGTAGTGCTGGGGCCGTGACAGCATACTTC. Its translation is CSAGAVTAYF.

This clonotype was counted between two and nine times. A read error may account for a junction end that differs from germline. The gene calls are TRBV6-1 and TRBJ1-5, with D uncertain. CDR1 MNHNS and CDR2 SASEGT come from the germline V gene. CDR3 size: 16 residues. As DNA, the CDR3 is TGTGTCAGCAGTCCCCCGATGTTCAATAGCAATCAGCCCCAGCACTTT. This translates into CVSSPPMFNSNQPQHF.

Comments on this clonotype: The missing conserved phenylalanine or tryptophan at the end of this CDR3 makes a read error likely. The CDR3 DNA reads TGCGCCAGCAGCTTGGTCGCGGGCTACAAGCAGTACTCC. Translated: CASSLVAGYKQYS. This chain joins TRBV5-1 and TRBJ2-7, with TRBD2 as a possible D gene (5 bases). Per germline, CDR1 SGHRS and CDR2 YFSETQ. The CDR3 is 13 residues long.

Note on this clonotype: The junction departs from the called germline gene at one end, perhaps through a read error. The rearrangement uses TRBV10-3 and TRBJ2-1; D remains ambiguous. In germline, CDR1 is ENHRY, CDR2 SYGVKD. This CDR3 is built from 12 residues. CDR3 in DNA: TGTGCCATCGCGAACGGTTACAATGAGCAGATCTTC. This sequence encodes CAIANGYNEQIF.

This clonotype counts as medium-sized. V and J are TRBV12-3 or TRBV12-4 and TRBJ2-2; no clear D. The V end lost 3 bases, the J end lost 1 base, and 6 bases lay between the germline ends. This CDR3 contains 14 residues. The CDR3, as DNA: TGTGCCAGCAGTTTCCGACAGAACACCGGGGAGCTGTTTTTT. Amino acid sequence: CASSFRQNTGELFF.

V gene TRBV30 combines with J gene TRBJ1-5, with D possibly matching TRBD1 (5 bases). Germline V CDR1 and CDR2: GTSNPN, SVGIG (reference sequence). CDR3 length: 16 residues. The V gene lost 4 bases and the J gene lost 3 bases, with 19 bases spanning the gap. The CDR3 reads CAWNQGGVYHNQPQHF. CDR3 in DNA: TGTGCCTGGAATCAGGGTGGGGTTTATCACAATCAGCCCCAGCATTTT.

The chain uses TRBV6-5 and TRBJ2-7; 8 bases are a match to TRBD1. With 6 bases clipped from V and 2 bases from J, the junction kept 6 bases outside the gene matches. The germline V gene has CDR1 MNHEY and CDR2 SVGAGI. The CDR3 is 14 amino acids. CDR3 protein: CASRPGQATYEQYF. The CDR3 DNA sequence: TGTGCCAGCAGACCGGGACAGGCTACCTACGAGCAGTACTTC.

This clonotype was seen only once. The CDR3 region has the DNA TGTGCCAGCAGCCCCTCGGGAGGAGGACATGGCTACACCTTC. Translated, it gives CASSPSGGGHGYTF. V and J are TRBV6-5 and TRBJ1-2; no definite D call. Germline values: CDR1 MNHEY, CDR2 SVGAGI. V was pared by 6 bases and J by 6 bases, with 17 bases between. The CDR3 is made up of 14 amino acids.

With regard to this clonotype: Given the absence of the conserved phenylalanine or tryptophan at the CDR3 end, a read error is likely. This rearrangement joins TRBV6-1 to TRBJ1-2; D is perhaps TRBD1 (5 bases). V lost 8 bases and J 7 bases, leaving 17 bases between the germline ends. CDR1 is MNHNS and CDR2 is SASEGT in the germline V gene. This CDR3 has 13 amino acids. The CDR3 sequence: CASDREGTSGYTV. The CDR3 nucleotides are TGTGCCAGCGACCGTGAGGGGACTAGTGGCTACACCGTC.

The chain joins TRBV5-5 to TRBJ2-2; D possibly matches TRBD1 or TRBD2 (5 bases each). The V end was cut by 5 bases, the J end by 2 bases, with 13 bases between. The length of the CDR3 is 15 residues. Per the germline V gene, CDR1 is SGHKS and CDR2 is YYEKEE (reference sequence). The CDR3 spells CASSTGTINTGELFF. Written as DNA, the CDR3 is TGTGCCAGCAGTACCGGGACGATAAACACCGGGGAGCTGTTTTTT.

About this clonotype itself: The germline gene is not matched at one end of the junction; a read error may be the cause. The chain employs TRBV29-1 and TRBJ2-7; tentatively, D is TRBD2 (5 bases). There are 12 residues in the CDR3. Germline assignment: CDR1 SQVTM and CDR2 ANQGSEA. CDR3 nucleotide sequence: TGCAGGGCCGGGCGGAGGAACTACGAGCAACACTTC. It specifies CRAGRRNYEQHF.

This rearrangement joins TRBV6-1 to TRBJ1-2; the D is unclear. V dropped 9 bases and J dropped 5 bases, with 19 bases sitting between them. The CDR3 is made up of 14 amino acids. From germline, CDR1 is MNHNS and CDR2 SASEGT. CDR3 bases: TGTGCCAGTAGCACACCACAGATAAAGTATGGCTACACCTTC. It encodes CASSTPQIKYGYTF.

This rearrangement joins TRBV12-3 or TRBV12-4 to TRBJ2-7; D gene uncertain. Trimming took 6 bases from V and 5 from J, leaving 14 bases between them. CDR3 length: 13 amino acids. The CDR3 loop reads CASSQNILDEQYF. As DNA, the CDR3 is TGTGCCAGCAGCCAGAATATTCTGGACGAGCAGTACTTC.